Following are 26 T cell receptor beta chains from one sample sequenced in a study of T cell repertoires in cytomegalovirus infection. TCRdb analysed the reads with MiXCR anew, one entry per CDR3 protein. The sample includes about 400,000 distinct CDR3 sequences, about a third of them seen just once. Their antigens remain unidentified. Sample: cultured PBMCs, taken from culture after CMV antigen stimulation. The receptor set was obtained from a human donor in good health (CMV status not recorded). Some clones in this sample may be carry-over from other donors' samples.

This clonotype turned up a few times. The chain has TRBV7-6 and TRBJ2-3; a weak D match, TRBD2 (5 bases). The germline V gene encodes CDR1 SGHVS and CDR2 FNYEAQ. This CDR3 contains 14 residues. V dropped 6 bases and J dropped 0 bases, with 10 bases sitting between them. The CDR3 nucleotides read TGTGCCAGCAGTGGAGAGCGGAGCACAGATACGCAGTATTTT. Amino acids: CASSGERSTDTQYF.

This clonotype was counted between two and nine times. The rearrangement joins TRBV4-1 to TRBJ2-3; the D is unclear. CDR1 is MGHRA and CDR2 is YSYEKL in the germline V gene. CDR3 length equals 14 residues. The V and J ends lost 0 bases and 6 bases respectively, with 10 bases between them. Written as DNA, the CDR3 is TGCGCCAGCAGCCAAGAACGACTCGGGGATACGCAGTATTTT. As protein: CASSQERLGDTQYF.

With regard to this clonotype: A much larger clone is a single base away; this may be a read error. The V and J genes are TRBV9 and TRBJ1-3; possibly TRBD1 for D (5 bases). The CDR3 has 16 amino acids. Germline V gene lookup returns CDR1 SGDLS and CDR2 YYNGEE. The CDR3 DNA reads TGTGCCAGCAGCGTATCCGGGGCATCCTCTGGAGACACCATATATTTT. This sequence encodes CASSVSGASSGDTIYF.

This clonotype was seen only a few times. J is TRBJ2-1 and V is TRBV7-6, with 7 bases fitting TRBD2. This CDR3 is 13 amino acids long. The trim removed 5 bases at V and 9 bases at J, leaving 7 bases unmatched. The germline gives CDR1 SGHVS, CDR2 FNYEAQ. The CDR3 is CASSPGGDPEQFF. DNA for the CDR3: TGTGCCAGCAGCCCGGGGGGTGACCCTGAGCAGTTCTTC.

The V and J genes are TRBV7-6 and TRBJ2-2; 9 bases fit TRBD1. V lost 5 bases to trimming and J lost 0 bases; unmatched junction nucleotides: 10. Per the germline V gene, CDR1 is SGHVS and CDR2 is FNYEAQ. The CDR3 runs 18 residues. This chain's CDR3 is CASSRWTGTGTNTGELFF. CDR3 DNA: TGTGCCAGCAGCCGATGGACCGGGACAGGGACGAACACCGGGGAGCTGTTTTTT.

This clonotype was counted at least ten times. This rearrangement joins TRBV7-9 to TRBJ2-5; TRBD2 aligns across 8 bases. The germline CDR1 and CDR2 sequences are SEHNR and FQNEAQ (reference sequence). The CDR3 runs to 17 residues. The V segment lost 1 base and the J segment 6 bases; nucleotides outside the gene matches: 13. CDR3 nucleotides: TGTGCCAGCAGCTTAGGAGTGCGGGAGGTCATCTTGAAGACCCAGTACTTC. Residues: CASSLGVREVILKTQYF.

This sequence joins TRBV7-2 and TRBJ2-4; the D gene could be TRBD1 or TRBD2 (5 bases each). The length of the CDR3 is 12 residues. V was shortened by 4 bases and J by 7 bases, with 8 bases between the two germline ends. Per the germline V gene, CDR1 is SGHTA and CDR2 is FQGNSA. As DNA, the CDR3 is TGTGCCAGCAGCTGGGGCGGGAACATTCAGTACTTC. Translation: CASSWGGNIQYF.

There are many counts of this clonotype. The chain employs TRBV7-2 and TRBJ2-1; 7 positions match TRBD2. There are 16 residues in the CDR3. The V and J ends lost 1 base and 1 base, in that order; junction bases with no gene match: 4. Germline lookup yields CDR1 SGHTA and CDR2 FQGNSA. The CDR3 region is CASSLEASGSYNEQFF. Here the CDR3 DNA reads TGTGCCAGCAGCTTAGAGGCTAGCGGATCCTACAATGAGCAGTTCTTC.

The V and J genes are TRBV20-1 and TRBJ1-1; tentatively, D is TRBD1 (5 bases). The V gene lost 4 bases and the J gene lost 1 base, with 7 bases spanning the gap. The CDR3 runs 12 residues. CDR1 DFQATT and CDR2 SNEGSKA come from the germline V gene (reference sequence). The CDR3 sequence: CSANRWNTEAFF. The CDR3 nucleotides read TGCAGTGCTAACAGGTGGAACACTGAAGCTTTCTTT.

The gene calls are TRBV2 and TRBJ1-2; maybe TRBD1 (5 bases). V was shortened by 8 bases and J by 4 bases, with 14 bases between the two germline ends. CDR1 and CDR2 (germline): SNHLY, FYNNEI. There are 13 residues in the CDR3. As DNA, the CDR3 is TGTGCCAGCGCGGGCAGGGCGCCCTATGGCTACACCTTC. This gives the protein CASAGRAPYGYTF. Filled out from reference TRBV2 and TRBJ1-2, the complete variable domain reads EPEVTQTPSHQVTQMGQEVILRCVPISNHLYFYWYRQILGQKVEFLVSFYNNEISEKSEIFDDQFSVERPDGSNFTLKIRSTKLEDSAMYFCASAGRAPYGYTFGSGTRLTVV.

The chain couples TRBV30 to TRBJ2-7; TRBD1 or TRBD2 may be the D gene (5 bases each). The V end was cut by 0 bases, the J end by 5 bases, with 17 bases between. This CDR3 contains 15 residues. Germline V CDR1 and CDR2: GTSNPN, SVGIG (reference sequence). CDR3: CAWSVRGAGAHEQYV. CDR3 DNA sequence: TGTGCCTGGAGTGTCCGAGGAGCCGGGGCTCACGAGCAGTACGTC.

The chain has TRBV4-1 and TRBJ1-4, with D maybe TRBD1 (6 bases). Germline values: CDR1 MGHRA, CDR2 YSYEKL. The CDR3 contains 14 residues. V was shortened by 2 bases and J by 7 bases, with 11 bases between the two germline ends. The CDR3 protein is CASSQLGGGEKLFF. Written as DNA, the CDR3 is TGCGCCAGCAGCCAACTGGGAGGGGGTGAAAAACTGTTTTTT.

At least ten counts were recorded for this clonotype. The chain has TRBV6-2 or TRBV6-3 and TRBJ2-5, with TRBD2 matching 11 bases. The V gene's germline CDR1 is MNHEY and CDR2 SVGEGT. This CDR3 is built from 17 residues. V lost 6 bases to trimming and J lost 1 base; unmatched junction nucleotides: 10. The CDR3 nucleotides are TGTGCCAGCAGCCGTACTCCGACTAGCGGGATCCAAGAGACCCAGTACTTC. Translated, it gives CASSRTPTSGIQETQYF.

This clonotype was found a few times. The V gene is TRBV11-3, the J gene TRBJ2-5; TRBD1 matches at 9 bases. The CDR3 loop spans 14 amino acids. From germline, CDR1 is SGHNT and CDR2 YENEEA. Trimming at V came to 3 bases and at J to 5 bases, leaving 4 bases not matched to a gene. CDR3 in amino acids: CASSLGTGLETQYF. CDR3 coding DNA: TGTGCCAGCAGCTTGGGGACAGGGTTGGAGACCCAGTACTTC. Full variable domain (rest looked up from reference TRBV11-3 and TRBJ2-5): EAGVVQSPRYKIIEKKQPVAFWCNPISGHNTLYWYLQNLGQGPELLIRYENEEAVDDSQLPKDRFSAERLKGVDSTLKIQPAELGDSAVYLCASSLGTGLETQYFGPGTRLLVL.

CDR3 sequence reads: CASSLGPKRTDTQYF. CDR3 coding DNA: TGTGCCAGCAGCTTAGGTCCCAAGCGGACAGATACGCAGTATTTT. This chain links TRBV7-3 with TRBJ2-3, with TRBD2 as a possible D gene (5 bases). The CDR3 length is 15 residues. The V end was cut by 2 bases, the J end by 3 bases, with 12 bases between. Germline CDR1 SGHTA, CDR2 FQGTGA.

V gene TRBV7-3 combines with J gene TRBJ2-5, with 9 nucleotides matching TRBD2. The CDR3 contains 17 residues. The V gene's germline CDR1 is SGHTA and CDR2 FQGTGA. The V segment lost 2 bases and the J segment 6 bases; nucleotides outside the gene matches: 13. CDR3 in DNA: TGTGCCAGCAGCTTACGGGGTAGCGGGAGCCCTCCACAGACCCAGTACTTC. It yields the protein CASSLRGSGSPPQTQYF.

This clonotype was recorded a few times. The chain recombines TRBV20-1 with TRBJ2-3; D is unresolved. Germline values: CDR1 DFQATT, CDR2 SNEGSKA (reference sequence). There are 15 residues in the CDR3. V gave up 3 bases and J gave up 1 base, with 14 bases separating them. The CDR3 region is CSASPESPRTDTQYF. DNA of the CDR3: TGCAGTGCTAGCCCAGAGAGTCCACGCACAGATACGCAGTATTTT.

The chain carries TRBV7-6 and TRBJ2-1; 11 nucleotides agree with TRBD2. Germline V CDR1 and CDR2: SGHVS, FNYEAQ. Trimming at V came to 4 bases and at J to 6 bases, leaving 5 bases not matched to a gene. This CDR3 has 15 residues. The CDR3 here is CASSSPSGRFNEQFF. DNA for the CDR3: TGTGCCAGCAGCTCCCCTAGCGGGAGGTTCAATGAGCAGTTCTTC.

The V and J genes are TRBV6-1 and TRBJ2-7; TRBD1 matches at 7 bases. From germline, CDR1 is MNHNS and CDR2 SASEGT. The CDR3 is 15 amino acids. Trimming removed 2 bases from V and 3 bases from J; junction bases left unmatched: 7. This CDR3 reads CASSETIQGDYEQYV. The CDR3 DNA follows: TGTGCCAGCAGTGAAACAATTCAGGGGGACTACGAGCAGTACGTC.

The rearrangement links TRBV19 to TRBJ2-7, with D unresolved. Germline V gene sequence: CDR1 LNHDA, CDR2 SQIVND (reference sequence). This CDR3 comprises 15 residues. V lost 0 bases to trimming and J lost 5 bases, with 14 bases between them. CDR3 in DNA: TGTGCCAGTAGTATAGATCGGATGAGTGGGCACGAGCAGTACTTC. Translating gives CASSIDRMSGHEQYF.

The CDR3 coding sequence is TGTGCCAGCAGCGACCGACAGGGGTCCAATGAAAAACTGTTTTTT. Translation gives CASSDRQGSNEKLFF. V is TRBV7-9 and J is TRBJ1-4; TRBD1 aligns across 8 bases. This CDR3 comprises 15 residues. CDR1 is SEHNR, CDR2 FQNEAQ, per germline (reference sequence). V lost 5 bases to trimming and J lost 5 bases; unmatched junction nucleotides: 7.

The V and J genes are TRBV12-3 or TRBV12-4 and TRBJ2-3; TRBD2 matches 9 bases. This CDR3 spans 16 amino acids. Losses at the gene ends were 5 bases for V and 3 bases for J; bases not matched to a gene: 9. The CDR3 nucleotides read TGTGCCAGCAGTGGCCCCGGTACTAGCGGGACAGATACGCAGTATTTT. It translates to CASSGPGTSGTDTQYF.

Only one count was recorded for this clonotype. The rearrangement links TRBV19 to TRBJ2-1, with D hard to call. The CDR3 length is 13 residues. Trimming cost V 3 bases and J 6 bases, with 9 bases left between them. Germline V gives CDR1 LNHDA, CDR2 SQIVND (reference sequence). Here the CDR3 reads CASSIRRLNEQFF. CDR3 bases: TGTGCCAGTAGTATCCGGCGGCTCAATGAGCAGTTCTTC. Complete variable domain (other parts from reference TRBV19 and TRBJ2-1): DGGITQSPKYLFRKEGQNVTLSCEQNLNHDAMYWYRQDPGQGLRLIYYSQIVNDFQKGDIAEGYSVSREKKESFPLTVTSAQKNPTAFYLCASSIRRLNEQFFGPGTRLTVL.

The gene calls are TRBV14 and TRBJ2-1; no firm D call. This CDR3 region has 13 residues. Per the germline V gene, CDR1 is SGHDN and CDR2 is FVKESK. Trimming left V 4 bases short and J 10 bases short, with 14 bases between. DNA of the CDR3: TGTGCCAGCAGCCGGAGAGAGTGGGGAGAGCAGTTCTTC. Its protein is CASSRREWGEQFF.

This clonotype was detected only a few times. V and J are TRBV7-2 and TRBJ2-1; 9 nucleotides match TRBD2. V was pared by 4 bases and J by 8 bases, with 15 bases of the junction left unmatched. Germline V gene sequence: CDR1 SGHTA, CDR2 FQGNSA. There are 17 residues in the CDR3. The CDR3 protein is CASSSVFRGGRGDEQFF. CDR3 DNA sequence: TGTGCCAGCAGCTCCGTGTTCCGTGGCGGGAGGGGGGATGAGCAGTTCTTC.

The chain links TRBV7-2 to TRBJ1-2; 7 nucleotides align to TRBD1. The ends lost 5 bases at V and 8 bases at J; junction bases unmatched: 11. From germline, CDR1 is SGHTA and CDR2 FQGNSA. The CDR3 runs 14 residues. The CDR3 coding sequence is TGTGCCAGCAGCCCTCCAGACAGGGAAAGAGGCTACACCTTC. It codes for CASSPPDRERGYTF.